Described below is a single T cell receptor beta chain sequence and its context. These data are taken from a study of T cells expressing NK-cell markers. Each CDR3 protein gets one entry in TCRdb, which reprocessed the 5' RACE reads and gives no DNA. The sample features under 200,000 distinct CDR3 sequences, with around 20% in its top ten. The CDR3 length is 16 residues. Germline CDR1 and CDR2: SGDLS and YYNGEE. The TCR was taken from a woman between 18 and 70 years old in good health. Sequenced sample: blood T cells: a sorted CD56 or NKG2C T cell subset, CD4+ or CD8+ T cells, or bulk PBMC T cells (not recorded which). The chain uses TRBV9 and TRBJ2-5; TCRdb indicates TRBD1, and absent DNA this call remains unverified. The chain's CDR3 is CASSVNPAGGQGTQYF.